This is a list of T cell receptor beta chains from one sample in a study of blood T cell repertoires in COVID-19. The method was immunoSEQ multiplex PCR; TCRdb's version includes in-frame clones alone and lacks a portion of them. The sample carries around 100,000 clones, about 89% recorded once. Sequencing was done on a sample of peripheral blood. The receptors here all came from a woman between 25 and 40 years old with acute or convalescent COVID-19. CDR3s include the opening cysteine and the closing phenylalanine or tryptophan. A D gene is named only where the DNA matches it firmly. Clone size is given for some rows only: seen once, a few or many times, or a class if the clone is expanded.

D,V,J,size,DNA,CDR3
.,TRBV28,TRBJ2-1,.,TGTGCCAGCAGTTTGGGGCAGGGAGGTGAGCAGTTCTTC,CASSLGQGGEQFF
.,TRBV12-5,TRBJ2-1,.,TGTGCTAGTGGTTTGGCTTCAGCCCCGCTAGGCAATGAGCAGTTCTTC,CASGLASAPLGNEQFF
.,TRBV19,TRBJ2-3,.,TGTGCCAGTATTGGGGGGGCGGCAGATACGCAGTATTTT,CASIGGAADTQYF
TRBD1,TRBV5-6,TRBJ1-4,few,TGTGCCAGCAGCAGCGTCACAGGGGTTGAAAAACTGTTTTTT,CASSSVTGVEKLFF
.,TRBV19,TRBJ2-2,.,TGTGCCAGTAGTATCCGGGCGGGGCGGCGGAAGAACACCGGGGAGCTGTTTTTT,CASSIRAGRRKNTGELFF
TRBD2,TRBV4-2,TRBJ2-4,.,TGTGCCAGCAGCCAGGGGGCGGGGGGAGACATTCAGTACTTC,CASSQGAGGDIQYF
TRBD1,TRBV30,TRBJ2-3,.,TGTGCCTGGAGTGTACCGGTGACAGGGGCAGATACGCAGTATTTT,CAWSVPVTGADTQYF
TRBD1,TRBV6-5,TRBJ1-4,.,TGTGCCAGCAGTTACGCTAAGACAGGGGGCAATGAAAAACTGTTTTTT,CASSYAKTGGNEKLFF
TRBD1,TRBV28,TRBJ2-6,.,TGTGCCAGCAGTATACGACAGGGCCGGTCTGGGGCCAACGTCCTGACTTTC,CASSIRQGRSGANVLTF
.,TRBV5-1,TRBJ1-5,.,TGCGCCAGCAGCTTGACCGCGGGAGCAGGGCAGCCCCAGCATTTT,CASSLTAGAGQPQHF
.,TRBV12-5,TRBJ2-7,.,TGTGCTAGTGGGCGCAGGGGCACCTACGAGCAGTACTTC,CASGRRGTYEQYF
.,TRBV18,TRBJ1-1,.,TGTGCCAGCTCACCAGGGAGCGAAGCTTTCTTT,CASSPGSEAFF
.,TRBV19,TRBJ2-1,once,TGTGCCAGTAGTACGGCGGGGAGCTCCTACAATGAGCAGTTCTTC,CASSTAGSSYNEQFF
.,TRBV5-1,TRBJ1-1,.,TGCGCCAGCAGCCCATCAGGGGCTGCTGAAGCTTTCTTT,CASSPSGAAEAFF
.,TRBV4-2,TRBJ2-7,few,TGTGCCAGCAGCCAACAGCAGGCGGGCGAGCAGTACTTC,CASSQQQAGEQYF
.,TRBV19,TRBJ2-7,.,TGTGCCAGCCGGGGAAACTACGAGCAGTACTTC,CASRGNYEQYF
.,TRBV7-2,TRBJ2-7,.,TGTGCCAGCAGCTTAACAGATAACTACGAGCAGTACTTC,CASSLTDNYEQYF
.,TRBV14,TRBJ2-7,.,TGTGCCAGCAGCCAAGTAAACTACGAGCAGTACTTC,CASSQVNYEQYF
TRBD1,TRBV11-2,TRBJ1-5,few,TGTGCCAGCAGCTCTGGGCGGACAGGACCTAGGGGCAATCAGCCCCAGCATTTT,CASSSGRTGPRGNQPQHF
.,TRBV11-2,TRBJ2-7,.,TGTGCCAGCAGCTTCGAGGTAAACGAGCAGTACTTC,CASSFEVNEQYF
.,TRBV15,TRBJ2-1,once,TGTGCCACCAGCAGGGAGGGTGAGCAGTTCTTC,CATSREGEQFF
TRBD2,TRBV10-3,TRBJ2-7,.,TGTGCCATCGGTGGCTCGGGACTAGCGGGGAGCAGCTCCTACGAGCAGTACTTC,CAIGGSGLAGSSSYEQYF
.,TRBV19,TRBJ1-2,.,TGTGCCAGTAGTATGGCCGGGACTAGGCGGAATGGTGGCTACACCTTC,CASSMAGTRRNGGYTF
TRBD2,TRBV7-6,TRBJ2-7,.,TGTGCCAGCAGCTTGTCTAGCGGGGGGGCCTTCGAGCAGTACTTC,CASSLSSGGAFEQYF
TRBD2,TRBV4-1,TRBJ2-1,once,TGCGCCAGCAGCCAAGATCAGCGGGGGGGCCAGAATGAGCAGTTCTTC,CASSQDQRGGQNEQFF
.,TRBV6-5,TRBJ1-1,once,TGTGCCAGCAGTTACTCTGGGGGGATGAACACTGAAGCTTTCTTT,CASSYSGGMNTEAFF
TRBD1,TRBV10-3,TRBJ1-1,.,TGTGCCATCAGCGCTGGACAGGCTACACCTAAAGCTTTCTTT,CAISAGQATPKAFF
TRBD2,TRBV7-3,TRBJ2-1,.,TGTGCCAGCAGCTGGGGACTAGCGGGCGATGAGCAGTTCTTC,CASSWGLAGDEQFF
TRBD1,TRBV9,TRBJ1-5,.,TGTGCCAGCAGCCCAGGGGGGCGAGGCCATCAGCCCCAGCATTTT,CASSPGGRGHQPQHF
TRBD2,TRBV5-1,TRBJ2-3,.,TGCGCCAGCAGCTTGTGGTCTAGCGGGGAGGATAATACGCAGTATTTT,CASSLWSSGEDNTQYF
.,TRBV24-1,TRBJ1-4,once,TGTGCCACCAGGGCAGTTAATGAAAAACTGTTTTTT,CATRAVNEKLFF
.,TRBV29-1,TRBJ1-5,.,TGCAGCGTAGTTGACAGCTACAATCAGCCCCAGCATTTT,CSVVDSYNQPQHF
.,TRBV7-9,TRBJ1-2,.,TGTGCCAGCAGCCTACAGAAGACCGGCTACACCTTC,CASSLQKTGYTF
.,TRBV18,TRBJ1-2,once,TGTGCCAGCTCAGCGGGACGTACCAACTATGGCTACACCTTC,CASSAGRTNYGYTF
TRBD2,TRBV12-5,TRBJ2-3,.,TGTGCTAGTGGTTTGAGGGGTGGGCTAGCGGGGACAGATACGCAGTATTTT,CASGLRGGLAGTDTQYF
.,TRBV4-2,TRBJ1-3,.,TGTGCCAGCAGCCAAGTAAAGGGACTTTCTGGAAACACCATATATTTT,CASSQVKGLSGNTIYF
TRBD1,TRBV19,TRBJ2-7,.,TGTGCCAGTAGTGGGGACAGACTCTACGAGCAGTACTTC,CASSGDRLYEQYF
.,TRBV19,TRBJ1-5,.,TGTGCCAGTAGTATGGAGGCTCAGCCCCAGCATTTT,CASSMEAQPQHF
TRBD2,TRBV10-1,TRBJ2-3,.,TGCGCCAGCAGTGACCCCAGCGGGGGTATAGATACGCAGTATTTT,CASSDPSGGIDTQYF
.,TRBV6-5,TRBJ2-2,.,TGTGCCAGCAGTTACTTATACACCGGGGAGCTGTTTTTT,CASSYLYTGELFF
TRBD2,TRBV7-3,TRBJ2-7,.,TGTGCCAGCAGCTTCGATAGCGGGTCCTACGAGCAGTACTTC,CASSFDSGSYEQYF
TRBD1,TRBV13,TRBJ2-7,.,TGTGCCAGCAGCTTAGGCCAGGGGAACCGGGACAGGAACCCCTACGAGCAGTACTTC,CASSLGQGNRDRNPYEQYF
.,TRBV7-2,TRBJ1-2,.,TGTGCCAGCAGCTATCCGGGGGTTGGCGGCTACACCTTC,CASSYPGVGGYTF
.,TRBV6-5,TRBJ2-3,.,TGTGCCAGCTCCGGACAGAGCACAGATACGCAGTATTTT,CASSGQSTDTQYF
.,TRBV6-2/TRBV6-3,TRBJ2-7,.,TGTGCCAGCCGCCCCAGGGGCGGCTACGAGCAGTACTTC,CASRPRGGYEQYF
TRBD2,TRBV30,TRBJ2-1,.,TGTGCCTGGAGTGTTCCTAGCGGGGGGCGCTACAATGAGCAGTTCTTC,CAWSVPSGGRYNEQFF
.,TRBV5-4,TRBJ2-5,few,TGTGCCAGCAGCTTGGGTGGGGGGTTCCAAGAGACCCAGTACTTC,CASSLGGGFQETQYF